This T cell receptor (beta chain) stems from a study of blood T cell repertoires in COVID-19. The CDR3 covers 14 residues. Unmatched junction bases numbered 3, after V lost 7 bases and J lost 0 bases. Germline assignment: CDR1 GTSNPN and CDR2 SVGIG (reference sequence). TCRdb's copy holds only in-frame clones and misses some; the assay was immunoSEQ multiplex PCR. This repertoire shows around 200,000 clones, 65% to 85% found once; its top ten account for approximately 4%. This rearrangement joins TRBV30 to TRBJ1-5, with 10 bases identical to TRBD1. This receptor was obtained from a man aged 50-60 years with active or convalescent COVID-19. Sample: peripheral blood. As DNA, the CDR3 is TGTGCCTTCCGGACAGGGGGTAGCAATCAGCCCCAGCATTTT. Its protein is CAFRTGGSNQPQHF.